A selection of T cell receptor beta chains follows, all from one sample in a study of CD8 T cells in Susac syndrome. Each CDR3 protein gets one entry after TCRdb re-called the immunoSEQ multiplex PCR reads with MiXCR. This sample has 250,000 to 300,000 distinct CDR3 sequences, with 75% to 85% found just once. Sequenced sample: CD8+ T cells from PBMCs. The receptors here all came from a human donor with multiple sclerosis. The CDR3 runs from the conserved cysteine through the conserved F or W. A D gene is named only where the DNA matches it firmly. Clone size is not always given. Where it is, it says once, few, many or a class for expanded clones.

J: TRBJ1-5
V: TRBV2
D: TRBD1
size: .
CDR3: CASSKTGGDQPQHF
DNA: TGTGCCAGCAGTAAGACAGGGGGTGATCAGCCCCAGCATTTT

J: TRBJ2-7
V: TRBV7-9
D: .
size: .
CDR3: CASSLGTPTYEQYF
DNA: TGTGCCAGCAGCTTAGGGACACCGACCTACGAGCAGTACTTC

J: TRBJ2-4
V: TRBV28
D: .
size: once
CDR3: CASSSVQFIAKNIQYF
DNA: TGTGCCAGCAGTTCCGTACAGTTTATAGCCAAAAACATTCAGTACTTC

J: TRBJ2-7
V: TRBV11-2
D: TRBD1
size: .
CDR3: CASSDRTGSSYEQYF
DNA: TGTGCCAGCAGCGACCGGACAGGGTCCTCCTACGAGCAGTACTTC

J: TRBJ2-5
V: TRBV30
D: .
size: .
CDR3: CAWERTVVETQYF
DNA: TGTGCCTGGGAAAGGACAGTGGTGGAGACCCAGTACTTC

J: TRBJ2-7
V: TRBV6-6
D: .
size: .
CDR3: CASSWDVYEQYF
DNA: TGTGCCAGCAGCTGGGACGTCTACGAGCAGTACTTC

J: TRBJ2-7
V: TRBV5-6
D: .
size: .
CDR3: CASSYGDPYEQYF
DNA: TGTGCCAGCAGCTACGGGGACCCCTACGAGCAGTACTTC

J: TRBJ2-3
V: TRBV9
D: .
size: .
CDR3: CASSPLTGPDTQYF
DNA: TGTGCCAGCAGCCCCCTGACGGGTCCAGATACGCAGTATTTT

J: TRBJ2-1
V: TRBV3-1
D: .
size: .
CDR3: CASSQVEGSYNEQFF
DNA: TGTGCCAGCAGCCAAGTCGAGGGCTCCTACAATGAGCAGTTCTTC

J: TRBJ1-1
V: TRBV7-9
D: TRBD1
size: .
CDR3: CASSSGQGVKRTEAFF
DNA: TGTGCCAGCAGCTCCGGACAGGGGGTAAAAAGAACTGAAGCTTTCTTT

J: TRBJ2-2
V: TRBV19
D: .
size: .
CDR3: CASSIADGTGELFF
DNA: TGTGCCAGTAGTATAGCCGACGGCACCGGGGAGCTGTTTTTT

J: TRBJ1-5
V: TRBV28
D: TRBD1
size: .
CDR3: CASSFVQGAVQPQHF
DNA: TGTGCCAGCAGTTTTGTCCAGGGGGCCGTTCAGCCCCAGCATTTT

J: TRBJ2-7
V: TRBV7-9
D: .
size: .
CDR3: CASSLVGDEQYF
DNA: TGTGCCAGCAGCTTAGTGGGGGACGAGCAGTACTTC

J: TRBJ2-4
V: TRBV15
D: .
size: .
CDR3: CATSRDGQGEDIQYF
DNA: TGTGCCACCAGCAGAGACGGGCAGGGGGAGGACATTCAGTACTTC

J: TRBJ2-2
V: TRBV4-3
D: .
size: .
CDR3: CASSPVPGNTGELFF
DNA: TGCGCCAGCAGCCCCGTACCAGGGAACACCGGGGAGCTGTTTTTT